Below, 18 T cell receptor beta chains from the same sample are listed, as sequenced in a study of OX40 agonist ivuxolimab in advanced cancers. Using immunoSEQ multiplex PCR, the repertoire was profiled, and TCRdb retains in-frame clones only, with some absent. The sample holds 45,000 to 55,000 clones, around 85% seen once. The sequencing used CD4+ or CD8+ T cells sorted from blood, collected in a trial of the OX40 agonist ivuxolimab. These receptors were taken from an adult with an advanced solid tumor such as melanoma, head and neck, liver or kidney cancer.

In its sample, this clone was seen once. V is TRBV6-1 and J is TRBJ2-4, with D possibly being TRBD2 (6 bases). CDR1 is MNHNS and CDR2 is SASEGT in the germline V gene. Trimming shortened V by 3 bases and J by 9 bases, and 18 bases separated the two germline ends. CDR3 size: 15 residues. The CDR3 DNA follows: TGTGCCAGCAGTGACCCGGGACGTACCGGGGGCATTCAGTACTTC. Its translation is CASSDPGRTGGIQYF.

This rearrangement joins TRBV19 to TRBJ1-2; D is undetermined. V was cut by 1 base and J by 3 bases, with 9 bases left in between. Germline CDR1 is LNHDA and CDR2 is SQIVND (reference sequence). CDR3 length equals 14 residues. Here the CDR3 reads CASSIVNGDYGYTF. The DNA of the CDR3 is TGTGCCAGTAGTATAGTGAACGGTGACTATGGCTACACCTTC.

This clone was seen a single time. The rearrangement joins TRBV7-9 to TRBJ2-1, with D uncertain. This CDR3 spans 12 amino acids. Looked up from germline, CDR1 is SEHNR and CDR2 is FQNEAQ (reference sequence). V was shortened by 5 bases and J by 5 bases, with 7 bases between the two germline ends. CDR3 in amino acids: CASSPGDNEQFF. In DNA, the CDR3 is TGTGCCAGCAGCCCAGGAGACAATGAGCAGTTCTTC. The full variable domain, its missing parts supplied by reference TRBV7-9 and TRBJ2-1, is DTGVSQNPRHKITKRGQNVTFRCDPISEHNRLYWYRQTLGQGPEFLTYFQNEAQLEKSRLLSDRFSAERPKGSFSTLEIQRTEQGDSAMYLCASSPGDNEQFFGPGTRLTVL.

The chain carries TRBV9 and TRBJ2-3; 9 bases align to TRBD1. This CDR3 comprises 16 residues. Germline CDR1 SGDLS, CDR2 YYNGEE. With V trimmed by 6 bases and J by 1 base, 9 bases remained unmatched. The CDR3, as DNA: TGTGCCAGCACCTTAACAGGGGGCGGGCGCACAGATACGCAGTATTTT. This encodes CASTLTGGGRTDTQYF.

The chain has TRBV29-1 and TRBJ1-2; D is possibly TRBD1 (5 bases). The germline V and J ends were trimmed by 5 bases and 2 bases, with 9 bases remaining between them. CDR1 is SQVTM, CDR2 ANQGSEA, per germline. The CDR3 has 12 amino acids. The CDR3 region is CSVRGGNYGYTF. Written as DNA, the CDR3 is TGCAGCGTTCGGGGCGGAAACTATGGCTACACCTTC.

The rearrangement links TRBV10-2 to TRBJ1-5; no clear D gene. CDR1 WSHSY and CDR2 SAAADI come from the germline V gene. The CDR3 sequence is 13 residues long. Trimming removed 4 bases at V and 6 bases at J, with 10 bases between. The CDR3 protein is CASSAMLGQPQHF. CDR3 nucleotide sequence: TGCGCCAGCAGTGCCATGTTGGGTCAGCCCCAGCATTTT.

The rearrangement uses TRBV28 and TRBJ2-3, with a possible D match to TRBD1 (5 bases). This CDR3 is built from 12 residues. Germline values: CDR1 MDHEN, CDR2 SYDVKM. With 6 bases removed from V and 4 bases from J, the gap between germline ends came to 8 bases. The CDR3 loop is CASRTASDTQYF. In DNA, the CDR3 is TGTGCCAGCAGGACAGCCTCAGATACGCAGTATTTT.

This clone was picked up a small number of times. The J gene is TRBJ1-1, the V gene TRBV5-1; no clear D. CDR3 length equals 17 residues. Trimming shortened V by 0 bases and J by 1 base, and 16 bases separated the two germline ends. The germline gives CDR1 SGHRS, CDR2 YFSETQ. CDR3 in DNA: TGCGCCAGCAGCTTGGGGAGTGGCTCCGGGAAGAACACTGAAGCTTTCTTT. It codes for CASSLGSGSGKNTEAFF.

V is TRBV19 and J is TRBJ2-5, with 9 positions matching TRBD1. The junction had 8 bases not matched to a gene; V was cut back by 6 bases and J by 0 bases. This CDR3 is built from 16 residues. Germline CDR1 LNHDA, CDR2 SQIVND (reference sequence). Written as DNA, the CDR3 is TGTGCCAGTAGCCTCAACAGGGGGCCGTACCAAGAGACCCAGTACTTC. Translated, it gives CASSLNRGPYQETQYF.

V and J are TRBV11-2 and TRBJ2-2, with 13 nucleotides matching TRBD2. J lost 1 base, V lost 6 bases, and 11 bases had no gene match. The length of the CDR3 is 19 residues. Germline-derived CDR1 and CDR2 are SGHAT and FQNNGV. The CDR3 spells CASRNPGLAGRLNTGELFF. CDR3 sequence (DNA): TGTGCCAGCAGGAACCCGGGACTAGCGGGGAGACTGAACACCGGGGAGCTGTTTTTT.

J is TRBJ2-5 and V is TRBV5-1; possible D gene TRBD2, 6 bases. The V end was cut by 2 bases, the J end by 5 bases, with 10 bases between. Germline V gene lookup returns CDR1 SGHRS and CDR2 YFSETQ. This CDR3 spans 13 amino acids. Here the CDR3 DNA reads TGCGCCAGCAGCTTCGCGGGGTTTGAGACCCAGTACTTC. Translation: CASSFAGFETQYF.

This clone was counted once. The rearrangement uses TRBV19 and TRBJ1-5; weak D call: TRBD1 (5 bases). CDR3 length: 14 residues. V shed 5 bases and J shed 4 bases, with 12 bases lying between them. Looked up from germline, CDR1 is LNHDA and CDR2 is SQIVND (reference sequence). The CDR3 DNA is TGTGCCAGTAGTGCGGGGCGGGTTAATCAGCCCCAGCATTTT. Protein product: CASSAGRVNQPQHF.

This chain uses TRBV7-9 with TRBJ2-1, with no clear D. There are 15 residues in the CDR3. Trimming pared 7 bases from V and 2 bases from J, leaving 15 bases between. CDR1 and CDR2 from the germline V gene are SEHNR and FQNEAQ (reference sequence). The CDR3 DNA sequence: TGTGCCAGCACGCTAAGGGTTTCGCCCTACAATGAGCAGTTCTTC. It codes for CASTLRVSPYNEQFF.

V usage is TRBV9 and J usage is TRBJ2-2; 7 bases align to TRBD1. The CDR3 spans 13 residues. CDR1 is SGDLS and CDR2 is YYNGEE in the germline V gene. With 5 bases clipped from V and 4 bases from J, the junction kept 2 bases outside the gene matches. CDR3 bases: TGTGCCAGCAGATCAGGGGGCACCGGGGAGCTGTTTTTT. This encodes CASRSGGTGELFF.

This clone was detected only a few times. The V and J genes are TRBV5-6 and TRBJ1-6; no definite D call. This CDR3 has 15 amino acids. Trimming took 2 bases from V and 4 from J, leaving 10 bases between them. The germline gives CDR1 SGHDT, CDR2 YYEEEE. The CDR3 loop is CASSFFGRYNSPLHF. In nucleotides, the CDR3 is TGTGCCAGCAGCTTTTTCGGCAGATATAATTCACCCCTCCACTTT.

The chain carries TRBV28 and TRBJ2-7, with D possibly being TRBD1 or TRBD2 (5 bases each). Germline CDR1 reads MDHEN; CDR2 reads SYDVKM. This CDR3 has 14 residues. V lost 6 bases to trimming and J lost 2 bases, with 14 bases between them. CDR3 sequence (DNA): TGTGCCAGCAGGGGGGTATGGCGTACCTACGAGCAGTACTTC. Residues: CASRGVWRTYEQYF.

This chain's CDR3 is CASSTNSGGETQYF. Here the CDR3 DNA reads TGTGCCAGCAGCACCAACTCAGGGGGGGAGACCCAGTACTTC. V gene TRBV11-2 combines with J gene TRBJ2-5, with a possible D match to TRBD1 (7 bases). Looked up from germline, CDR1 is SGHAT and CDR2 is FQNNGV. CDR3 length: 14 residues. V lost 5 bases, J lost 5 bases, and 15 bases lay in between.

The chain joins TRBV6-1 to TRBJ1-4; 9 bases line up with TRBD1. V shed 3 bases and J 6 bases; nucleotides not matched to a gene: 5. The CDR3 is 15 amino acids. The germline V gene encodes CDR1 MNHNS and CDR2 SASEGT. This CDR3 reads CASSEKTGGYEKLFF. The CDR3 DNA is TGTGCCAGCAGTGAGAAGACAGGGGGGTATGAAAAACTGTTTTTT.